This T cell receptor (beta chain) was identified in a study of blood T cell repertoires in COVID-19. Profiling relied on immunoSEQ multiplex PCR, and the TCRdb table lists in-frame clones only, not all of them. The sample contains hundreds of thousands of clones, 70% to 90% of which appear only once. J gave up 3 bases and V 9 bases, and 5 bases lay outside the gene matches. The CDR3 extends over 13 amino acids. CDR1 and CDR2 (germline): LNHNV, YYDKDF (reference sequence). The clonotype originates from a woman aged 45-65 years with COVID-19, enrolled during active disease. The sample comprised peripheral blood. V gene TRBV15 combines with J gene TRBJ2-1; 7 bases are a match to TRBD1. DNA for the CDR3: TGTGCCACTAAGGGACAGAGCTACAATGAGCAGTTCTTC. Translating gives CATKGQSYNEQFF.